A single sample gave rise to the 18 T cell receptor beta chains below, sequenced in a study of human T cells and chemical hapten exposure. Documented time point: patch test 1, 2 weeks after DPC sensitization. Treatment meaning: therapeutic diphenylcyclopropenone sensitization with weekly scalp DPC. TCRdb ran MiXCR on the RACE reads and lists one entry per CDR3 protein. This sample yields around 120,000 distinct CDR3 sequences, of which roughly an eighth are seen a single time; roughly 0.92% belongs to the top ten. The sample consisted of whole blood, taken in connection with sensitization to the hapten diphenylcyclopropenone (DPC). The receptors were gathered from a man aged 18 to 30 with alopecia areata. Some clones in this sample may be carry-over from other donors' samples.

This clonotype was detected only once. V usage is TRBV27 and J usage is TRBJ2-7; D remains ambiguous. This CDR3 is 12 amino acids long. Deletions cut 3 bases from V and 6 bases from J, with 9 bases between. Germline values: CDR1 MNHEY, CDR2 SMNVEV (reference sequence). In nucleotides, the CDR3 is TGTGCCAGCAGTTTTTTTGAGTCCGAGCAGTACTTC. It encodes CASSFFESEQYF.

This clonotype has a count of ten or more. This sequence joins TRBV7-9 and TRBJ2-2; 9 bases are a match to TRBD2. Germline V lookup: CDR1 SEHNR, CDR2 FQNEAQ (reference sequence). The CDR3 covers 15 residues. Trimming took 6 bases from V and 7 from J; bases not matched to a gene: 9. CDR3 loop: CASRLAGQKGGELFF. The CDR3 DNA follows: TGTGCCAGCAGACTAGCGGGCCAGAAGGGCGGGGAGCTGTTTTTT. Full variable domain (outside the CDR3, taken from reference TRBV7-9 and TRBJ2-2): DTGVSQNPRHKITKRGQNVTFRCDPISEHNRLYWYRQTLGQGPEFLTYFQNEAQLEKSRLLSDRFSAERPKGSFSTLEIQRTEQGDSAMYLCASRLAGQKGGELFFGEGSRLTVL.

This clonotype was counted between two and nine times. V and J are TRBV3-1 and TRBJ1-2; no reliable D call. Trimming took 1 base from V and 3 from J, leaving 18 bases between them. Germline lookup yields CDR1 LGHDT and CDR2 YNNKEL (reference sequence). This CDR3 contains 17 residues. The CDR3 DNA reads as TGTGCCAGCAGCCAAGCGGTCTCAACTTTCGACTACTATGGCTACACCTTC. This codes for CASSQAVSTFDYYGYTF. The full variable domain, rest sourced from reference TRBV3-1 and TRBJ1-2, is DTAVSQTPKYLVTQMGNDKSIKCEQNLGHDTMYWYKQDSKKFLKIMFSYNNKELIINETVPNRFSPKSPDKAHLNLHINSLELGDSAVYFCASSQAVSTFDYYGYTFGSGTRLTVV.

This clonotype was recorded many times. The rearrangement joins TRBV3-1 to TRBJ1-2; D is uncertain. The germline V gene encodes CDR1 LGHDT and CDR2 YNNKEL (reference sequence). This CDR3 region has 14 residues. V was shortened by 2 bases and J by 4 bases, with 11 bases between the two germline ends. The CDR3 coding sequence is TGTGCCAGCAGCCAAAGGGCGTTACCCTATGGCTACACCTTC. Its translation: CASSQRALPYGYTF.

V and J are TRBV14 and TRBJ1-6; D uncertain. The ends were cut back, 0 bases at V and 7 bases at J, with 10 bases in the middle. CDR1 and CDR2 (germline): SGHDN, FVKESK. This CDR3 comprises 15 residues. CDR3 region: CASSQDSPENSPLHF. DNA of the CDR3: TGTGCCAGCAGCCAAGATTCACCGGAGAATTCACCCCTCCACTTT.

This clonotype was counted only a few times. V usage is TRBV2 and J usage is TRBJ2-4, with TRBD1 identical over 7 bases. CDR1 is SNHLY and CDR2 is FYNNEI in the germline V gene. Losses at the gene ends were 4 bases for V and 4 bases for J; bases not matched to a gene: 10. The CDR3 sequence is 16 residues long. The CDR3: CASSVGQGGAKNIQYF. The CDR3 DNA reads as TGTGCCAGCAGTGTGGGGCAAGGGGGCGCAAAAAACATTCAGTACTTC.

The chain has TRBV20-1 and TRBJ2-3; D gene ambiguous. Germline lookup yields CDR1 DFQATT and CDR2 SNEGSKA (reference sequence). This CDR3 has 12 amino acids. V lost 1 base, J lost 6 bases, and 8 bases lay in between. The CDR3, as DNA: TGCAGTGCTAGAGTCTCCGAGGATACGCAGTATTTT. Its translation: CSARVSEDTQYF.

The gene calls are TRBV7-2 and TRBJ1-2; weak D call: TRBD1 (5 bases). V lost 4 bases, J lost 0 bases, and 9 bases lay in between. The germline V gene encodes CDR1 SGHTA and CDR2 FQGNSA. The length of the CDR3 is 14 residues. The CDR3 bases are TGTGCCAGCAGCTCCCCGACAGCTAACTATGGCTACACCTTC. Residues: CASSSPTANYGYTF.

V usage is TRBV14 and J usage is TRBJ2-1, with D maybe TRBD2 (6 bases). Germline CDR1 and CDR2: SGHDN and FVKESK. CDR3 length: 13 residues. Trimming took off 3 bases at V and 9 bases at J, with 12 bases between the two ends. The CDR3 protein is CASSQQVGGEQFF. In DNA form, the CDR3 reads TGTGCCAGCAGCCAGCAAGTGGGGGGTGAGCAGTTCTTC.

This clonotype occurred a few times. The chain couples TRBV28 to TRBJ2-7; 9 bases line up with TRBD1. The CDR3 is 15 amino acids. Germline loops: CDR1 MDHEN, CDR2 SYDVKM. V lost 1 base, J lost 4 bases, and 5 bases stayed unmatched. The CDR3 loop reads CASSLSPGQGYEQYF. CDR3 in DNA: TGTGCCAGCAGTTTATCTCCGGGACAGGGTTACGAGCAGTACTTC.

This clonotype was seen a few times. The genes are TRBV28 and TRBJ1-1; the D is unclear. The CDR3 totals 12 residues. CDR1 is MDHEN, CDR2 SYDVKM, per germline. V was shortened by 7 bases and J by 3 bases, with 9 bases between the two germline ends. CDR3 DNA: TGTGCCAGCAAATCTGGTTACACTGAAGCTTTCTTT. Encoded protein: CASKSGYTEAFF.

This clonotype has a count of ten or more. Written as DNA, the CDR3 is TGCAGCGTCGAGGACAGGGCAGGGGACAATGAGCAGTTCTTC. Amino acids: CSVEDRAGDNEQFF. This chain joins TRBV29-1 and TRBJ2-1; 8 nucleotides agree with TRBD1. The CDR3 spans 14 residues. Germline V gene lookup returns CDR1 SQVTM and CDR2 ANQGSEA. J gave up 5 bases and V 6 bases, and 9 bases lay outside the gene matches.

This clonotype was seen a handful of times. The gene calls are TRBV11-2 and TRBJ1-1; D is unresolved. The CDR3 has 15 residues. The germline V gene has CDR1 SGHAT and CDR2 FQNNGV. V lost 5 bases to trimming and J lost 1 base, with 14 bases between them. CDR3 sequence reads: CASSPRKTKNTEAFF. Written as DNA, the CDR3 is TGTGCCAGCAGCCCTAGAAAGACAAAGAACACTGAAGCTTTCTTT.

This chain joins TRBV6-1 and TRBJ1-1, with D unresolved. Trimming took 8 bases from V and 5 from J, leaving 18 bases between them. The CDR3 has 14 residues. From germline, CDR1 is MNHNS and CDR2 SASEGT. CDR3 bases: TGTGCCAGCTCTTTTTTTGAGGGAGGTACTGAAGCTTTCTTT. Translating gives CASSFFEGGTEAFF.

This clonotype was counted only a few times. The chain is built from TRBV18 and TRBJ1-4, with 8 bases fitting TRBD1. V was clipped by 6 bases and J by 8 bases; unmatched bases: 11. Germline lookup yields CDR1 KGHSH and CDR2 LQKENI. This CDR3 is built from 15 residues. CDR3 protein: CASSSTDRVGEKLFF. The CDR3 DNA reads TGTGCCAGCTCTTCCACGGACAGGGTTGGAGAAAAACTGTTTTTT.

This clonotype was counted ten times or more. The chain carries TRBV20-1 and TRBJ1-2; a possible D gene is TRBD1 (6 bases). The CDR3 spans 11 residues. Per germline, CDR1 DFQATT and CDR2 SNEGSKA (reference sequence). Trimming cost V 4 bases and J 4 bases, with 7 bases left between them. The CDR3 sequence: CSAKDSYGYTF. In DNA form, the CDR3 reads TGCAGTGCTAAGGACAGCTATGGCTACACCTTC.

The chain has TRBV9 and TRBJ2-1; TRBD1 matches at 11 bases. CDR1 SGDLS and CDR2 YYNGEE come from the germline V gene. The CDR3 totals 15 residues. The junction had 2 bases not matched to a gene; V was cut back by 4 bases and J by 2 bases. Here the CDR3 reads CASSWGQGAYNEQFF. CDR3 nucleotides: TGTGCCAGCAGCTGGGGACAGGGGGCCTACAATGAGCAGTTCTTC.

The V and J genes are TRBV18 and TRBJ2-5; 7 bases map to TRBD1. V lost 3 bases to trimming and J lost 2 bases; unmatched junction nucleotides: 3. The CDR3 has 14 amino acids. Germline V CDR1 and CDR2: KGHSH, LQKENI. CDR3 coding DNA: TGTGCCAGCTCACCGGGGACAGATCAAGAGACCCAGTACTTC. This codes for CASSPGTDQETQYF.